The 27 T cell receptor beta chains below were found in one sample sequenced in a study of blood T cell repertoires in COVID-19. Method: immunoSEQ multiplex PCR; TCRdb's copy keeps in-frame clones and lacks some. The sample yields about 150,000 clones, 85% to 90% seen once. Sequences were obtained from peripheral blood. The receptor source for this set is a woman between 40 and 55 years old with acute or convalescent COVID-19.

The CDR3 loop is CASSASEQGQPQHF. The CDR3 bases are TGCGCCAGCAGCGCGTCGGAGCAGGGTCAGCCCCAGCATTTT. The gene calls are TRBV5-1 and TRBJ1-5, with TRBD1 as a possible D gene (5 bases). Trimming left V 4 bases short and J 6 bases short, with 14 bases between. Germline CDR1 reads SGHRS; CDR2 reads YFSETQ. This CDR3 has 14 amino acids. Complete variable domain (other parts from reference TRBV5-1 and TRBJ1-5): KAGVTQTPRYLIKTRGQQVTLSCSPISGHRSVSWYQQTPGQGLQFLFEYFSETQRNKGNFPGRFSGRQFSNSRSEMNVSTLELGDSALYLCASSASEQGQPQHFGDGTRLSIL.

The chain couples TRBV13 to TRBJ2-7; the match to TRBD1 covers 10 bases. The CDR3 is made up of 14 amino acids. The junction had 4 bases not matched to a gene; V was cut back by 4 bases and J by 4 bases. The germline gives CDR1 PRHDT, CDR2 FYEKMQ (reference sequence). The CDR3 coding sequence is TGTGCCAGCAGCTGGACAGGGGGAGCTTACGAGCAGTACTTC. Translating it yields CASSWTGGAYEQYF.

The J gene is TRBJ2-2, the V gene TRBV5-1; D is uncertain. The CDR3 contains 14 residues. V was shortened by 0 bases and J by 7 bases, with 10 bases between the two germline ends. CDR1 is SGHRS and CDR2 is YFSETQ in the germline V gene. CDR3 coding DNA: TGCGCCAGCAGCTTGGGCCAGGCCAGCGGGGAGCTGTTTTTT. It translates to CASSLGQASGELFF.

This chain joins TRBV28 and TRBJ2-6, with TRBD1 matching over 9 bases. CDR3 length equals 21 residues. After removal of 8 bases from V and 3 bases from J, the junction contained 23 bases not matched to a gene. Per the germline V gene, CDR1 is MDHEN and CDR2 is SYDVKM. CDR3 in DNA: TGTGCCAGCCTTGAGGTGCCCGCGATAACAGGGGGCGCGGTTGGGGCCAACGTCCTGACTTTC. Protein sequence: CASLEVPAITGGAVGANVLTF.

The rearrangement links TRBV4-1 to TRBJ2-5, with D perhaps matching TRBD1 (5 bases). V lost 2 bases, J lost 5 bases, and 9 bases lay in between. This CDR3 is built from 13 residues. Germline V lookup: CDR1 MGHRA, CDR2 YSYEKL. The CDR3, as DNA: TGCGCCAGCAGCCAAACCAGGGCGGAGACCCAGTACTTC. It is translated as CASSQTRAETQYF.

This chain uses TRBV7-7 with TRBJ2-2; 10 bases fit TRBD1. Unmatched junction bases numbered 14, after V lost 8 bases and J lost 5 bases. The CDR3 consists of 17 residues. Germline V CDR1 and CDR2: SSHAT, FNYEAQ (reference sequence). The CDR3 bases are TGTGCCAGCGGAAAAGAGGTGGGACAGGGGAAAACCGGGGAGCTGTTTTTT. It specifies CASGKEVGQGKTGELFF.

The chain has TRBV27 and TRBJ1-5; 8 bases agree with TRBD1. The V segment lost 0 bases and the J segment 11 bases; nucleotides outside the gene matches: 9. Germline V gene sequence: CDR1 MNHEY, CDR2 SMNVEV (reference sequence). This CDR3 region has 15 residues. CDR3 sequence reads: CASSLSLGQGLTQHF. The CDR3 DNA sequence: TGTGCCAGCAGTTTATCGTTAGGACAGGGTTTGACCCAGCATTTT.

V and J are TRBV5-8 and TRBJ1-5; TRBD1 is a possible D gene (6 bases). The CDR3 contains 17 residues. V gave up 4 bases and J gave up 0 bases, with 17 bases separating them. Germline CDR1 is SGHTS and CDR2 is YDEGEE. For the CDR3, the DNA is TGTGCCAGCAGCCGGGGACATTTGGGGTATAGCAATCAGCCCCAGCATTTT. Its translation: CASSRGHLGYSNQPQHF.

The chain uses TRBV27 and TRBJ2-3, with 11 bases lining up with TRBD2. Germline CDR1 reads MNHEY; CDR2 reads SMNVEV (reference sequence). The CDR3 contains 16 residues. V lost 3 bases to trimming and J lost 1 base; unmatched junction nucleotides: 3. The DNA for the CDR3 is TGTGCCAGCAGTTTTTGGACTAGCGGGCGCACAGATACGCAGTATTTT. Translation: CASSFWTSGRTDTQYF.

DNA for the CDR3: TGTGCCAGTAGTTGGGGGGTCGAAGCTTTCTTT. This sequence encodes CASSWGVEAFF. The rearrangement uses TRBV19 and TRBJ1-1; D perhaps matches TRBD1 (5 bases). CDR1 is LNHDA, CDR2 SQIVND, per germline (reference sequence). Trimming removed 5 bases from V and 8 bases from J, with 9 bases in between. CDR3 length equals 11 residues.

The rearrangement links TRBV24-1 to TRBJ2-2; 7 bases line up with TRBD1. Unmatched junction bases numbered 7, after V lost 5 bases and J lost 2 bases. This CDR3 region has 16 residues. Germline lookup yields CDR1 KGHDR and CDR2 SFDVKD. The CDR3 here is CATSVTGTANTGELFF. For the CDR3, the DNA is TGTGCCACCAGTGTCACCGGGACAGCTAACACCGGGGAGCTGTTTTTT.

The V and J genes are TRBV7-9 and TRBJ2-3; perhaps TRBD2 as D (5 bases). CDR3 size: 12 residues. CDR1 and CDR2 (germline): SEHNR, FQNEAQ (reference sequence). Trimming took off 5 bases at V and 5 bases at J, with 8 bases between the two ends. DNA for the CDR3: TGTGCCAGCAGCGCAACTAGAGATACGCAGTATTTT. It codes for CASSATRDTQYF.

This sequence joins TRBV24-1 and TRBJ2-1, with 11 bases that match TRBD2. Germline V gene lookup returns CDR1 KGHDR and CDR2 SFDVKD. J was trimmed by 0 bases and V by 2 bases; bases with no gene match: 11. The CDR3 is 20 residues long. The CDR3 sequence: CATSDSPTSGNPDSYNEQFF. The CDR3 DNA reads TGTGCCACCAGTGATTCACCGACTAGCGGGAATCCCGACTCCTACAATGAGCAGTTCTTC.

In DNA, the CDR3 is TGTGCCAGCAGTGGACAGGGGGCTGATGGCTACACCTTC. It codes for CASSGQGADGYTF. The chain links TRBV25-1 to TRBJ1-2; 10 nucleotides match TRBD1. This CDR3 has 13 amino acids. With 4 bases clipped from V and 6 bases from J, the junction kept 2 bases outside the gene matches. The germline V gene has CDR1 MGHDK and CDR2 SYGVNS.

The chain uses TRBV3-1 (or the pseudogene TRBV3-2) and TRBJ2-5; TRBD2 agrees at 10 bases. The CDR3 spans 18 residues. V gave up 3 bases and J gave up 4 bases; unmatched junction bases: 14. From germline, CDR1 is LGHDT and CDR2 YNNKEL (reference sequence). The chain's CDR3 is CASSQSRLAGELGETQYF. The CDR3 bases are TGTGCCAGCAGCCAGAGCCGGCTAGCGGGAGAATTGGGAGAGACCCAGTACTTC.

The rearrangement links TRBV7-3 to TRBJ2-2; the match to TRBD2 covers 10 bases. The CDR3 spans 17 residues. Germline assignment: CDR1 SGHTA and CDR2 FQGTGA. After removal of 4 bases from V and 3 bases from J, the junction contained 8 bases not matched to a gene. CDR3 in amino acids: CASSSPTSGLDTGELFF. CDR3 coding DNA: TGTGCCAGCAGCTCACCGACTAGCGGGTTAGACACCGGGGAGCTGTTTTTT.

This chain links TRBV21-1 with TRBJ2-7; TRBD2, as called in the table, went unchecked against the DNA. TRBV21-1 constitutes a pseudogene. The length of the CDR3 is 14 residues. This CDR3 is CASSIGKGGGEQYF. The CDR3 coding sequence is TGTGCCAGCAGCATAGGAAAGGGAGGGGGCGAGCAGTACTTC.

The chain recombines TRBV9 with TRBJ2-1, with 9 bases matching TRBD2. Germline trimming cut 4 bases from V and 6 bases from J; bases unmatched to any gene: 8. The CDR3 sequence is 15 residues long. The germline V gene encodes CDR1 SGDLS and CDR2 YYNGEE. CDR3 sequence (DNA): TGTGCCAGCAGCATATTAGCGGGAGTGGGCAATGAGCAGTTCTTC. Its protein product is CASSILAGVGNEQFF.

This chain links TRBV5-1 with TRBJ2-3; 12 positions match TRBD2. CDR1 SGHRS and CDR2 YFSETQ come from the germline V gene. The CDR3 spans 17 residues. Trimming removed 1 base from V and 1 base from J; junction bases left unmatched: 4. CDR3 nucleotide sequence: TGCGCCAGCAGCTTGCAGACTAGCGGGGGCCGCACAGATACGCAGTATTTT. It encodes CASSLQTSGGRTDTQYF. The whole variable domain, remainder taken from reference TRBV5-1 and TRBJ2-3, is KAGVTQTPRYLIKTRGQQVTLSCSPISGHRSVSWYQQTPGQGLQFLFEYFSETQRNKGNFPGRFSGRQFSNSRSEMNVSTLELGDSALYLCASSLQTSGGRTDTQYFGPGTRLTVL.

V and J are TRBV3-1 (or the pseudogene TRBV3-2) and TRBJ1-1; tentatively, D is TRBD1 (5 bases). The V gene lost 1 base and the J gene lost 4 bases, with 13 bases spanning the gap. The CDR3 extends over 15 amino acids. CDR1 LGHDT and CDR2 YNNKEL come from the germline V gene (reference sequence). The CDR3, as DNA: TGTGCCAGCAGCCAAGGAACAGGCGCGAGCACTGAAGCTTTCTTT. This translates into CASSQGTGASTEAFF.

The CDR3 DNA reads TGTGCCAGCAGCCAAGGGGGACTTTCTAACGGCTACACCTTC. Translating gives CASSQGGLSNGYTF. This chain uses TRBV3-1 (or the pseudogene TRBV3-2) with TRBJ1-2; TRBD1 is a possible D gene (5 bases). V was trimmed by 1 base and J by 8 bases, leaving 14 bases between them. CDR1 and CDR2 from the germline V gene are LGHDT and YNNKEL (reference sequence). The CDR3 extends over 14 amino acids.

A few counts support this clone. This chain links TRBV15 with TRBJ2-3; 8 nucleotides align to TRBD1. The CDR3 length is 15 residues. Germline V gene lookup returns CDR1 LNHNV and CDR2 YYDKDF (reference sequence). With V trimmed by 0 bases and J by 4 bases, 3 bases remained unmatched. CDR3 in DNA: TGTGCCACCAGCAGAGATTTGACAGGGGCAGATACGCAGTATTTT. Its protein product is CATSRDLTGADTQYF.

J is TRBJ2-1 and V is TRBV9, with 7 nucleotides matching TRBD1. This CDR3 contains 15 residues. CDR1 SGDLS and CDR2 YYNGEE come from the germline V gene. V trimming: 4 bases; J trimming: 5 bases; junction bases outside the gene matches: 9. The DNA of the CDR3 is TGTGCCAGCAGCCCAGAGGGGACAGTAGACAATGAGCAGTTCTTC. It yields the protein CASSPEGTVDNEQFF.

The chain employs TRBV30 and TRBJ2-3; tentatively, D is TRBD2 (5 bases). Germline-derived CDR1 and CDR2 are GTSNPN and SVGIG (reference sequence). Trimming took off 1 base at V and 6 bases at J, with 8 bases between the two ends. The CDR3 contains 12 residues. The CDR3 DNA reads TGTGCCTGGAGTGGGACTCTCGATACGCAGTATTTT. Residues: CAWSGTLDTQYF. The full variable domain, with the rest looked up from reference TRBV30 and TRBJ2-3, is SQTIHQWPATLVQPVGSPLSLECTVEGTSNPNLYWYRQAAGRGLQLLFYSVGIGQISSEVPQNLSASRPQDRQFILSSKKLLLSDSGFYLCAWSGTLDTQYFGPGTRLTVL.

This chain connects TRBV7-9 to TRBJ2-5; perhaps TRBD2 as D (5 bases). Per germline, CDR1 SEHNR and CDR2 FQNEAQ (reference sequence). CDR3 length: 16 amino acids. V was pared by 7 bases and J by 2 bases, with 20 bases between. The CDR3, as DNA: TGTGCCAGCACCCAGGCCGGGAACCAAAATCAAGAGACCCAGTACTTC. It specifies CASTQAGNQNQETQYF.

The V call is TRBV7-7, the J call TRBJ2-3; 7 bases map to TRBD1. The V gene's germline CDR1 is SSHAT and CDR2 FNYEAQ (reference sequence). Losses at the gene ends were 4 bases for V and 4 bases for J; bases not matched to a gene: 5. The CDR3 contains 14 residues. The CDR3 region has the DNA TGTGCCAGCAGCTCAATTCAGGGGGCAGATACGCAGTATTTT. Protein: CASSSIQGADTQYF.

This clone is a singleton in its sample. The chain combines TRBV3-1 (or the pseudogene TRBV3-2) with TRBJ2-1; 12 nucleotides agree with TRBD2. Germline-derived CDR1 and CDR2 are LGHDT and YNNKEL (reference sequence). The V gene end was trimmed by 10 bases and the J gene end by 4 bases; junction bases not matched to a gene: 5. CDR3 length: 14 amino acids. Here the CDR3 DNA reads TGTGCCACGAGGACTAGCGGGGCGTACAATGAGCAGTTCTTC. Its translation is CATRTSGAYNEQFF.